These 23 T cell receptor beta chains were sequenced from one sample in a study of CD8 T cells in ankylosing spondylitis (dated by TCRdb to the late 2010s). Library preparation was by 5' RACE. The reads were generated on an Illumina HiSeq 2500. TCRdb passed the public sequencing reads through fastp at Q25 and MiXCR, retaining productive beta sequences. Identical CDR3 protein sequences are pooled into one entry, listed with their most common genes and DNA. This sample comprises about 340,000 distinct CDR3 sequences, 14% to 15% of them detected only once. The ten largest clones represent 0.95% to 1.4% of the sample. Sequencing was carried out using blood, either unsorted or a sorted T cell fraction (not recorded which). The receptors here all came from a male donor with ankylosing spondylitis or in good health (not recorded which).

This clonotype was observed a handful of times. The rearrangement uses TRBV29-1 and TRBJ2-4; D may be TRBD2 (6 bases). This CDR3 contains 16 residues. Germline CDR1 reads SQVTM; CDR2 reads ANQGSEA. Deletions cut 6 bases from V and 1 base from J, with 19 bases between. The CDR3 DNA follows: TGCAGCGTGGGTGAATGGGGGGTGGGGGCCAAAAACATTCAGTACTTC. Translated, it gives CSVGEWGVGAKNIQYF.

This clonotype came up a few times. The rearrangement uses TRBV12-3 or TRBV12-4 and TRBJ2-1; 9 bases agree with TRBD1. The CDR3 length is 15 residues. The trim removed 6 bases at V and 5 bases at J, leaving 8 bases unmatched. The CDR3 spells CASRLTGQGHNEQFF. The CDR3 bases are TGTGCCAGCAGACTAACGGGACAGGGACACAATGAGCAGTTCTTC.

The J gene is TRBJ2-1, the V gene TRBV6-1; 7 bases fit TRBD1. The CDR3 contains 13 residues. The V gene end was trimmed by 8 bases and the J gene end by 6 bases; junction bases not matched to a gene: 7. Per germline, CDR1 MNHNS and CDR2 SASEGT. The CDR3 sequence is CASEGANSNEQFF. CDR3 nucleotide sequence: TGTGCCAGCGAGGGGGCTAATTCCAATGAGCAGTTCTTC.

This clonotype has a count of ten or more. The chain couples TRBV20-1 to TRBJ1-1; D may be TRBD1 (5 bases). V was clipped by 6 bases and J by 5 bases, with 19 bases between them. The CDR3 is 14 amino acids. The germline V gene has CDR1 DFQATT and CDR2 SNEGSKA (reference sequence). The DNA for the CDR3 is TGCAGTGCACAACCGGGACTCCCGAGGACTGAAGCTTTCTTT. Amino acids: CSAQPGLPRTEAFF.

The chain links TRBV2 to TRBJ2-7; D is possibly TRBD1 or TRBD2 (5 bases each). CDR1 and CDR2 (germline): SNHLY, FYNNEI. CDR3 length: 14 residues. The germline V and J ends were trimmed by 2 bases and 5 bases, with 13 bases remaining between them. CDR3 sequence: CASSETRGANEQYF. The CDR3 bases are TGTGCCAGCAGTGAAACGAGAGGGGCCAACGAGCAGTACTTC.

In this sample, this clonotype turned up many times. This chain connects TRBV25-1 to TRBJ2-1; TRBD2 matches 11 bases. The CDR3 runs 14 residues. Germline assignment: CDR1 MGHDK and CDR2 SYGVNS. J gave up 9 bases and V 3 bases, and 4 bases lay outside the gene matches. In nucleotides, the CDR3 is TGTGCCAGCAGTGATAGCGGGAGGGCGGGTGAGCAGTTCTTC. Its protein product is CASSDSGRAGEQFF.

This clonotype occurred a few times. V is TRBV30 and J is TRBJ2-1; a weak D match, TRBD2 (7 bases). This CDR3 has 14 residues. The germline CDR1 and CDR2 sequences are GTSNPN and SVGIG (reference sequence). V lost 2 bases and J lost 6, with 14 bases in between. For the CDR3, the DNA is TGTGCCTGGAGTAAGGGGGGGGTTGGCAATGAGCAGTTCTTC. Its protein product is CAWSKGGVGNEQFF.

This chain uses TRBV20-1 with TRBJ2-1; TRBD2 matches 7 bases. V dropped 3 bases and J dropped 15; count of bases not matched to a gene: 5. There are 10 residues in the CDR3. The germline CDR1 and CDR2 sequences are DFQATT and SNEGSKA (reference sequence). The CDR3 here is CSASIREAFF. The DNA of the CDR3 is TGCAGTGCTAGTATCCGGGAGGCGTTCTTC.

This clonotype was observed a few times. The chain links TRBV27 to TRBJ2-5; 10 bases are shared with TRBD2. This CDR3 contains 14 residues. Germline V gives CDR1 MNHEY, CDR2 SMNVEV (reference sequence). Trimming cost V 5 bases and J 4 bases; bases outside gene matches: 4. The CDR3 sequence is CASSRASGGETQYF. CDR3 bases: TGTGCCAGCAGTCGGGCTAGCGGGGGAGAGACCCAGTACTTC.

The chain's CDR3 is CASSYWMTSGGNEQFF. The CDR3 bases are TGTGCCAGCAGTTACTGGATGACTAGCGGGGGCAATGAGCAGTTCTTC. The chain links TRBV6-5 to TRBJ2-1, with TRBD2 matching 12 bases. Germline CDR1 reads MNHEY; CDR2 reads SVGAGI. The CDR3 extends over 16 amino acids. J lost 6 bases, V lost 1 base, and 4 bases had no gene match.

The chain uses TRBV20-1 and TRBJ2-1, with D unclear. Germline values: CDR1 DFQATT, CDR2 SNEGSKA (reference sequence). Deletions cut 6 bases from V and 0 bases from J, with 12 bases between. This CDR3 spans 14 amino acids. In DNA, the CDR3 is TGCAGTGCCCCCCCCTCTTCCTCCTACAATGAGCAGTTCTTC. It specifies CSAPPSSSYNEQFF.

The V and J genes are TRBV20-1 and TRBJ2-4; perhaps TRBD2 as D (7 bases). The ends were cut back, 6 bases at V and 15 bases at J, with 21 bases in the middle. This CDR3 region has 12 residues. The germline CDR1 and CDR2 sequences are DFQATT and SNEGSKA (reference sequence). CDR3 loop: CSAEQGGLGRYF. CDR3 coding DNA: TGCAGTGCCGAACAGGGAGGGTTGGGTCGGTACTTC.

In this sample, this clonotype turned up many times. The J gene is TRBJ2-1, the V gene TRBV12-3 or TRBV12-4, with 9 bases that match TRBD2. J gave up 1 base and V 1 base, and 5 bases lay outside the gene matches. This CDR3 is built from 17 residues. The CDR3 is CASSLGRGGSSYNEQFF. In nucleotides, the CDR3 is TGTGCCAGCAGTTTAGGGCGGGGGGGAAGTTCCTACAATGAGCAGTTCTTC.

The chain couples TRBV7-9 to TRBJ2-5; possibly TRBD2 for D (5 bases). CDR1 and CDR2 from the germline V gene are SEHNR and FQNEAQ (reference sequence). This CDR3 has 16 residues. Trimming left V 5 bases short and J 2 bases short, with 18 bases between. The CDR3 sequence is CASSLPRIQRQETQYF. In nucleotides, the CDR3 is TGTGCCAGCAGCCTCCCGCGTATCCAGCGGCAAGAGACCCAGTACTTC.

The V gene is TRBV6-1, the J gene TRBJ1-2; 7 bases match TRBD1. CDR1 MNHNS and CDR2 SASEGT come from the germline V gene. V shed 3 bases and J 3 bases; nucleotides not matched to a gene: 1. The CDR3 extends over 13 amino acids. The CDR3 DNA reads TGTGCCAGCAGTGACACAGGGGACTATGGCTACACCTTC. Protein: CASSDTGDYGYTF.

This clonotype was observed a few times. This sequence joins TRBV29-1 and TRBJ1-2; D unclear. Germline V gene data show CDR1 as SQVTM and CDR2 as ANQGSEA. The CDR3 has 11 residues. Deletions cut 6 bases from V and 1 base from J, with 6 bases between. The CDR3 region is CSVALNYGYTF. The CDR3 bases are TGCAGCGTCGCCCTTAACTATGGCTACACCTTC.

The CDR3 protein is CASRAGQPNTEAFF. The DNA of the CDR3 is TGTGCCAGCAGGGCTGGCCAGCCGAACACTGAAGCTTTCTTT. The rearrangement links TRBV6-1 to TRBJ1-1; D remains unclear. The length of the CDR3 is 14 residues. From germline, CDR1 is MNHNS and CDR2 SASEGT. V lost 6 bases and J 1 base, leaving 12 bases between the germline ends.

This clonotype was counted many times. The chain employs TRBV12-3 or TRBV12-4 and TRBJ2-2; D gene ambiguous. The CDR3 contains 14 residues. V was shortened by 3 bases and J by 4 bases, with 9 bases between the two germline ends. This CDR3 is CASSFGQVTGELFF. CDR3 bases: TGTGCCAGCAGTTTTGGGCAGGTCACCGGGGAGCTGTTTTTT.

This clonotype appeared a few times. This chain uses TRBV18 with TRBJ2-1, with TRBD2 matching 10 bases. The CDR3 length is 15 residues. Germline lookup yields CDR1 KGHSH and CDR2 LQKENI. V trimming: 4 bases; J trimming: 7 bases; junction bases outside the gene matches: 7. The CDR3 DNA is TGTGCCAGCTCACAGTCTAGCGGGAGTATGAATGAGCAGTTCTTC. Translated: CASSQSSGSMNEQFF.

Many counts were recorded for this clonotype. V is TRBV12-3 or TRBV12-4 and J is TRBJ2-5; TRBD1 matches 7 bases. CDR3 length: 15 residues. The J segment lost 0 bases and the V segment lost 6 bases, leaving 7 bases of the junction unmatched. This chain's CDR3 is CASSRSTGDQETQYF. CDR3 in DNA: TGTGCCAGCAGCCGTTCTACAGGGGACCAAGAGACCCAGTACTTC.

The chain is built from TRBV5-1 and TRBJ2-1, with D unclear. The CDR3 extends over 14 amino acids. Trimming took off 0 bases at V and 4 bases at J, with 8 bases between the two ends. Germline loops: CDR1 SGHRS, CDR2 YFSETQ. The CDR3 loop reads CASSLGEVYNEQFF. The DNA for the CDR3 is TGCGCCAGCAGCTTGGGAGAGGTTTACAATGAGCAGTTCTTC.

This clonotype was recorded a few times. V usage is TRBV18 and J usage is TRBJ2-3, with D uncertain. This CDR3 spans 17 amino acids. Deletions cut 9 bases from V and 1 base from J, with 23 bases between. Per germline, CDR1 KGHSH and CDR2 LQKENI. CDR3 loop: CASTESSPGTGTDTQYF. The CDR3 region has the DNA TGTGCCAGTACCGAATCATCCCCGGGTACGGGCACAGATACGCAGTATTTT.

In this sample, this clonotype turned up a few times. This chain joins TRBV10-1 and TRBJ2-5; unclear D gene. The V end lost 10 bases, the J end lost 9 bases, and 12 bases lay between the germline ends. CDR1 and CDR2 (germline): WNHNN, SYGVQD (reference sequence). The CDR3 is made up of 10 amino acids. The CDR3 DNA is TGCGCCACCCCCCGAGGACCCCAGTACTTC. Residues: CATPRGPQYF.